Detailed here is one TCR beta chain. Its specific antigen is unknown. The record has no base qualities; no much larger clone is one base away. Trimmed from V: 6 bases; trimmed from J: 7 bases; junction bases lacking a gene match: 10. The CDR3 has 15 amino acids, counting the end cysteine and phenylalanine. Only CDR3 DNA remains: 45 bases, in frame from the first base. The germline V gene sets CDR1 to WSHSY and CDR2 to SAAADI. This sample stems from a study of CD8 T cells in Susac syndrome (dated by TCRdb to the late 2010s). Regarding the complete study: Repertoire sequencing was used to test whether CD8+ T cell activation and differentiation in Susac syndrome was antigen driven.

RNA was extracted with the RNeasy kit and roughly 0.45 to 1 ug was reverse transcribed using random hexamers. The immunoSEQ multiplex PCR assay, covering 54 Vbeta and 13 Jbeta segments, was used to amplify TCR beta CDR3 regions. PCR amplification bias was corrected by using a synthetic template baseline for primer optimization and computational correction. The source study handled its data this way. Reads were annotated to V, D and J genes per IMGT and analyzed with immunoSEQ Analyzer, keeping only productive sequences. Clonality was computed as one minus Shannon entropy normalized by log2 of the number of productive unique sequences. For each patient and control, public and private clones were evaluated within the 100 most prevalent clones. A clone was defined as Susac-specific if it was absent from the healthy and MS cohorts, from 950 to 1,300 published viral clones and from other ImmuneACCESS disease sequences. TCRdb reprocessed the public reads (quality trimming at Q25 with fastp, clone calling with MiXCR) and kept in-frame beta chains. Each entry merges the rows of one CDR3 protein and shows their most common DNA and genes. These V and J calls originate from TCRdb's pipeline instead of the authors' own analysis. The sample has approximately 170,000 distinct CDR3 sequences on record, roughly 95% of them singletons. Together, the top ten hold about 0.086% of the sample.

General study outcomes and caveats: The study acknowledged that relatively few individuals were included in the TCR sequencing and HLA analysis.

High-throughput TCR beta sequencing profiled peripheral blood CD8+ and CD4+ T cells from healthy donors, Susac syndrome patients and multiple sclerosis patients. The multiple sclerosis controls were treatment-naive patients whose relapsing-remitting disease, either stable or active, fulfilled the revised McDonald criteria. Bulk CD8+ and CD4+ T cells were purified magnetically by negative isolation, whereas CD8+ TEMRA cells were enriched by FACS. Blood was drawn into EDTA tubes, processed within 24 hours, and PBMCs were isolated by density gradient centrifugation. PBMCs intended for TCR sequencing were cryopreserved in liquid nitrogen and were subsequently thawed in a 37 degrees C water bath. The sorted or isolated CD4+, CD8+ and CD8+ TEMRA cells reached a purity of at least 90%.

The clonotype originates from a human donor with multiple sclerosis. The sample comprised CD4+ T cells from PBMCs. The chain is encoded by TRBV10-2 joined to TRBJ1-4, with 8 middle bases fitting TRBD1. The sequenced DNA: TGCGCCAGCAGACCTACAGGGGGAGAAGGTGAAAAACTGTTTTTT. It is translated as CASRPTGGEGEKLFF.